In its sample, the clone carrying this T cell receptor beta chain was seen many times. No antigen is known for it. The data are from a study of T cells in Graves' hyperthyroidism and ophthalmopathy. General study results and limits: Patients with ophthalmopathy were separated from those with stable hyperthyroidism by a 13 V-J model. Most thyroid clonotypes with frequency above 0.001 were detected in blood.

Germline CDR1 is MNHEY and CDR2 is SVGAGI. This CDR3 region has 17 residues. The junction had 11 bases not matched to a gene; V was cut back by 0 bases and J by 4 bases. The investigators amplified TCR beta CDR3 regions from RNA transcripts. HTBI primers drove first-round RT-PCR of the TCR CDR3. Using its own MiXCR run on the multiplex PCR reads, TCRdb lists one record per CDR3 protein. The sample has 490,000 or so distinct CDR3 sequences, about 46% seen once. Uncontrolled infection, other autoimmune disease, pregnancy or lactation disqualified patients from enrolment. The diagnoses drew upon clinical symptoms, serum thyroxine and TRAb, thyroid ultrasound and orbital computed tomography.

This chain uses TRBV6-5 with TRBJ2-7, with TRBD2 matching 8 bases. The sequencing sample was made of peripheral blood or thyroid tissue (not recorded which). The sequence came from an adult woman with Graves' disease, either hyperthyroidism or ophthalmopathy (not recorded which). The CDR3 is CASSYSRLGSGEYEQYF. CDR3 DNA: TGTGCCAGCAGTTACTCCCGCTTGGGTAGCGGGGAATACGAGCAGTACTTC.